A single sample is the source of the 24 T cell receptor beta chains below, sequenced in a study of T cells after yellow fever vaccination. Using its own MiXCR run on the 5' RACE reads, TCRdb lists one record per CDR3 protein. Among approximately 510,000 distinct CDR3 sequences listed, just over 20% were seen once. Specimen: PBMCs, collected approximately 22 days after the first yellow fever vaccination. These receptors all stem from a man in his late teens or twenties who received the YFV17D yellow fever vaccine.

This clonotype was seen repeatedly, ten times or more. This sequence joins TRBV7-9 and TRBJ1-1; unclear D gene. The CDR3 length is 12 residues. CDR1 is SEHNR and CDR2 is FQNEAQ in the germline V gene (reference sequence). The V end lost 4 bases, the J end lost 3 bases, and 6 bases lay between the germline ends. The CDR3: CASSSGYTEAFF. The DNA of the CDR3 is TGTGCCAGCAGCTCGGGTTACACTGAAGCTTTCTTT.

There are a few counts of this clonotype. The gene calls are TRBV7-3 and TRBJ2-3; D not certain. CDR1 SGHTA and CDR2 FQGTGA come from the germline V gene. CDR3 size: 18 residues. V was cut by 4 bases and J by 3 bases, with 23 bases left in between. Written as DNA, the CDR3 is TGTGCCAGCAGCTCTCGAAGGGTCGAGATTCTTGGTACAGATACGCAGTATTTT. It yields the protein CASSSRRVEILGTDTQYF. Looking up the rest from reference TRBV7-3 and TRBJ2-3 gives the full variable domain: GAGVSQTPSNKVTEKGKYVELRCDPISGHTALYWYRQSLGQGPEFLIYFQGTGAADDSGLPNDRFFAVRPEGSVSTLKIQRTERGDSAVYLCASSSRRVEILGTDTQYFGPGTRLTVL.

The chain has TRBV20-1 and TRBJ1-4; the D gene is possibly TRBD1 (5 bases). This CDR3 contains 15 residues. Germline CDR1 is DFQATT and CDR2 is SNEGSKA (reference sequence). Between the trimmed V and J ends, which lost 0 bases and 7 bases, there was a span of 15 bases. CDR3 sequence reads: CSARDNGGGIEKLFF. The CDR3 DNA is TGCAGTGCTAGAGATAATGGGGGGGGGATTGAAAAACTGTTTTTT.

This clonotype was seen more than once but under ten times. V gene TRBV7-8 combines with J gene TRBJ1-5; no definite D call. Germline V gives CDR1 SGHVS, CDR2 FQNEAQ. This CDR3 is built from 16 residues. Deletions cut 2 bases from V and 0 bases from J, with 11 bases between. The CDR3 DNA follows: TGTGCCAGCAGCTTATTGTCCAGCTATAGCAATCAGCCCCAGCATTTT. This gives the protein CASSLLSSYSNQPQHF.

At least ten counts were recorded for this clonotype. V gene TRBV10-3 combines with J gene TRBJ2-7, with D tentatively TRBD1 (6 bases). There are 14 residues in the CDR3. Deletions cut 4 bases from V and 0 bases from J, with 10 bases between. Germline lookup yields CDR1 ENHRY and CDR2 SYGVKD. CDR3 sequence: CAISVGGSSYEQYF. The CDR3 bases are TGTGCCATCAGTGTAGGGGGTAGCTCCTACGAGCAGTACTTC.

J is TRBJ2-1 and V is TRBV5-1, with D perhaps matching TRBD2 (5 bases). Trimming took 4 bases from V and 3 from J, leaving 14 bases between them. Germline V CDR1 and CDR2: SGHRS, YFSETQ. The CDR3 consists of 15 residues. Here the CDR3 DNA reads TGCGCCAGCAGCGTACTCAGCGGAGACTACAATGAGCAGTTCTTC. This gives the protein CASSVLSGDYNEQFF.

There are many counts of this clonotype. The V call is TRBV12-3 or TRBV12-4, the J call TRBJ2-5; no definite D call. V lost 6 bases and J 3 bases, leaving 8 bases between the germline ends. The CDR3 sequence is 12 residues long. The CDR3 coding sequence is TGTGCCAGCAGCCGAGAGGAAGAGACCCAGTACTTC. Protein: CASSREEETQYF.

The chain has TRBV18 and TRBJ1-1; the match to TRBD1 covers 7 bases. V was pared by 3 bases and J by 5 bases, with 15 bases of the junction left unmatched. The CDR3 covers 17 residues. The germline V gene has CDR1 KGHSH and CDR2 LQKENI. CDR3 nucleotides: TGTGCCAGCTCACCGACAGGGCCCGGCCCTACTGGGACTGAAGCTTTCTTT. Residues: CASSPTGPGPTGTEAFF. The variable domain in full, completed from reference TRBV18 and TRBJ1-1, reads NAGVMQNPRHLVRRRGQEARLRCSPMKGHSHVYWYRQLPEEGLKFMVYLQKENIIDESGMPKERFSAEFPKEGPSILRIQQVVRGDSAAYFCASSPTGPGPTGTEAFFGQGTRLTVV.

This sequence joins TRBV18 and TRBJ1-1; the match to TRBD1 covers 10 bases. The ends lost 4 bases at V and 2 bases at J; junction bases unmatched: 4. The CDR3 sequence is 15 residues long. The germline V gene encodes CDR1 KGHSH and CDR2 LQKENI. CDR3 nucleotide sequence: TGTGCCAGCTCACGAGAGACAGGGGGCAACACTGAAGCTTTCTTT. Its protein product is CASSRETGGNTEAFF.

This clonotype has more than one count but fewer than ten. The chain joins TRBV20-1 to TRBJ2-3, with a weak D call TRBD2 (6 bases). V was clipped by 7 bases and J by 5 bases, with 19 bases between them. Germline V lookup: CDR1 DFQATT, CDR2 SNEGSKA (reference sequence). This CDR3 is built from 14 residues. Written as DNA, the CDR3 is TGCAGTGTAGATGACTTTCTCGGGGGAGATACGCAGTATTTT. The encoded protein is CSVDDFLGGDTQYF.

The chain employs TRBV6-1 and TRBJ2-5, with TRBD2 identical over 8 bases. The V and J ends lost 2 bases and 5 bases, in that order; junction bases with no gene match: 4. The CDR3 sequence is 14 residues long. Germline-derived CDR1 and CDR2 are MNHNS and SASEGT. The CDR3 is CASSEPGTRETQYF. Here the CDR3 DNA reads TGTGCCAGCAGTGAACCCGGGACTAGGGAGACCCAGTACTTC.

This clonotype was counted between two and nine times. In nucleotides, the CDR3 is TGTGCCAGCAGCTCTCAGGGGGGCAGAAATCAGCCCCAGCATTTT. Translated, it gives CASSSQGGRNQPQHF. This rearrangement joins TRBV5-5 to TRBJ1-5, with TRBD1 matching 7 bases. This CDR3 spans 15 amino acids. Germline-derived CDR1 and CDR2 are SGHKS and YYEKEE (reference sequence). The junction had 7 bases not matched to a gene; V was cut back by 3 bases and J by 4 bases.

The chain employs TRBV7-2 and TRBJ2-5; possibly TRBD1 for D (5 bases). The ends were cut back, 5 bases at V and 2 bases at J, with 12 bases in the middle. Germline V gene sequence: CDR1 SGHTA, CDR2 FQGNSA. The length of the CDR3 is 14 residues. Here the CDR3 reads CASSRGAIQETQYF. CDR3 in DNA: TGTGCCAGCAGCCGTGGGGCGATTCAAGAGACCCAGTACTTC.

The chain joins TRBV2 to TRBJ2-5; TRBD1 matches 8 bases. The length of the CDR3 is 15 residues. In germline, CDR1 is SNHLY, CDR2 FYNNEI. V shed 3 bases, J shed 3 bases, and the junction held 6 bases outside the gene matches. The CDR3 sequence: CASSDGRGREETQYF. CDR3 sequence (DNA): TGTGCCAGCAGTGATGGCAGGGGGCGTGAAGAGACCCAGTACTTC.

The chain is built from TRBV7-2 and TRBJ2-4, with D possibly called TRBD1 or TRBD2 (5 bases each). Germline V gene data show CDR1 as SGHTA and CDR2 as FQGNSA. Trimming removed 5 bases at V and 8 bases at J, with 19 bases between. The CDR3 sequence is 15 residues long. In DNA, the CDR3 is TGTGCCAGCAGCCCCAGGGCGAGTCTGGGGGACATTCAGTACTTC. Its protein product is CASSPRASLGDIQYF.

This clonotype was recorded a few times. The chain employs TRBV7-9 and TRBJ2-2, with 12 bases that match TRBD2. Per germline, CDR1 SEHNR and CDR2 FQNEAQ (reference sequence). CDR3 length equals 16 residues. The J segment lost 3 bases and the V segment lost 5 bases, leaving 4 bases of the junction unmatched. CDR3 loop: CASSTSGGSDTGELFF. The CDR3 coding sequence is TGTGCCAGCAGCACTAGCGGGGGGTCGGACACCGGGGAGCTGTTTTTT.

The V gene is TRBV2, the J gene TRBJ1-5; D unclear. The germline gives CDR1 SNHLY, CDR2 FYNNEI. CDR3 size: 15 residues. The ends were cut back, 5 bases at V and 0 bases at J, with 11 bases in the middle. In nucleotides, the CDR3 is TGTGCCAGCAGTCCAAACACGTATAGCAATCAGCCCCAGCATTTT. Encoded protein: CASSPNTYSNQPQHF.

This clonotype has a handful of counts. The rearrangement links TRBV29-1 to TRBJ2-5, with D unclear. Trimming left V 4 bases short and J 1 base short, with 4 bases between. The CDR3 sequence is 11 residues long. In germline, CDR1 is SQVTM, CDR2 ANQGSEA. This CDR3 is CSVGSQETQYF. The CDR3 coding sequence is TGCAGCGTTGGCAGCCAAGAGACCCAGTACTTC. The whole variable domain, remainder taken from reference TRBV29-1 and TRBJ2-5, is SAVISQKPSRDICQRGTSLTIQCQVDSQVTMMFWYRQQPGQSLTLIATANQGSEATYESGFVIDKFPISRPNLTFSTLTVSNMSPEDSSIYLCSVGSQETQYFGPGTRLLVL.

This chain joins TRBV5-1 and TRBJ2-3; a possible D gene is TRBD2 (7 bases). Germline loops: CDR1 SGHRS, CDR2 YFSETQ. V was clipped by 1 base and J by 6 bases, with 15 bases between them. This CDR3 contains 15 residues. CDR3 in amino acids: CASSLYVGGADTQYF. CDR3 coding DNA: TGCGCCAGCAGCTTGTATGTGGGGGGGGCCGATACGCAGTATTTT.

This clonotype was detected many times. The rearrangement links TRBV5-6 to TRBJ2-2; D gene ambiguous. The CDR3 loop spans 13 amino acids. V lost 2 bases and J 3 bases, leaving 5 bases between the germline ends. Per germline, CDR1 SGHDT and CDR2 YYEEEE. DNA for the CDR3: TGTGCCAGCAGCTTTGGTGACACCGGGGAGCTGTTTTTT. Amino acid sequence: CASSFGDTGELFF. Complete variable domain (other parts from reference TRBV5-6 and TRBJ2-2): DAGVTQSPTHLIKTRGQQVTLRCSPKSGHDTVSWYQQALGQGPQFIFQYYEEEERQRGNFPDRFSGHQFPNYSSELNVNALLLGDSALYLCASSFGDTGELFFGEGSRLTVL.

Concerning this clonotype: One end of the junction varies from germline; a read error may be responsible. J is TRBJ1-4 and V is TRBV5-5; D is unresolved. The germline V gene encodes CDR1 SGHKS and CDR2 YYEKEE (reference sequence). The CDR3 is 14 amino acids. The CDR3 reads CASRLGSAGEKLFF. The CDR3 DNA reads as TGTGCCAGCAGGTTGGGCTCGGCTGGTGAAAAACTGTTTTTT.

This rearrangement joins TRBV6-2 or TRBV6-3 to TRBJ2-3; 7 bases align to TRBD2. Germline V gene data show CDR1 as MNHEY and CDR2 as SVGEGT. This CDR3 spans 15 amino acids. V shed 2 bases, J shed 2 bases, and the junction held 4 bases outside the gene matches. CDR3 bases: TGTGCCAGCAGTTACAGGGACTACTACACAGATACGCAGTATTTT. Residues: CASSYRDYYTDTQYF.

The V and J genes are TRBV7-9 and TRBJ1-4; D call uncertain. Trimming cost V 7 bases and J 8 bases, with 17 bases left between them. CDR1 and CDR2 (germline): SEHNR, FQNEAQ (reference sequence). The CDR3 sequence is 14 residues long. Here the CDR3 DNA reads TGTGCCAGCACCCCCTTCGGGGAGTTCGAAAAACTGTTTTTT. Its protein product is CASTPFGEFEKLFF. Combining the CDR3 with reference TRBV7-9 and TRBJ1-4 gives the whole variable domain DTGVSQNPRHKITKRGQNVTFRCDPISEHNRLYWYRQTLGQGPEFLTYFQNEAQLEKSRLLSDRFSAERPKGSFSTLEIQRTEQGDSAMYLCASTPFGEFEKLFFGSGTQLSVL.

This clonotype is a singleton in its sample. A much larger clone sits a single nucleotide away, making a read error possible. The chain carries TRBV7-2 and TRBJ2-5; 9 bases are a match to TRBD2. Looked up from germline, CDR1 is SGHTA and CDR2 is FQGNSA. The CDR3 has 15 residues. The V gene end was trimmed by 4 bases and the J gene end by 2 bases; junction bases not matched to a gene: 5. Here the CDR3 reads CASSSQTSGQETQYF. CDR3 in DNA: TGTGCCAGCAGCTCCCAGACTAGCGGACAAGAGACCCAGTACTTC. Using reference TRBV7-2 and TRBJ2-5 for the parts outside the CDR3, the full variable domain is GAGVSQSPSNKVTEKGKDVELRCDPISGHTALYWYRQSLGQGLEFLIYFQGNSAPDKSGLPSDRFSAERTGGSVSTLTIQRTQQEDSAVYLCASSSQTSGQETQYFGPGTRLLVL.